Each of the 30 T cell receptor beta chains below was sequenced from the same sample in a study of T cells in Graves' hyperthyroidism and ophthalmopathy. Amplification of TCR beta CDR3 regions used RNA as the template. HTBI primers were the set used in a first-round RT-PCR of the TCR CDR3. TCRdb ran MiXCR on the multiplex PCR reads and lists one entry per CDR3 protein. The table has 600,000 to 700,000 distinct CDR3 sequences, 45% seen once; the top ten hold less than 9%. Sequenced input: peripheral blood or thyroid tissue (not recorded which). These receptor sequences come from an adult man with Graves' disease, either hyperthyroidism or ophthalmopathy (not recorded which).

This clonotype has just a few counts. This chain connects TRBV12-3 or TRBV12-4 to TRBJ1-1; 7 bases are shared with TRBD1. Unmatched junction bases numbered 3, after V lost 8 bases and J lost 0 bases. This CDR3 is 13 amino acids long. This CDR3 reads CASRDSLNTEAFF. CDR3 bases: TGTGCCAGCCGGGACAGCTTGAACACTGAAGCTTTCTTT.

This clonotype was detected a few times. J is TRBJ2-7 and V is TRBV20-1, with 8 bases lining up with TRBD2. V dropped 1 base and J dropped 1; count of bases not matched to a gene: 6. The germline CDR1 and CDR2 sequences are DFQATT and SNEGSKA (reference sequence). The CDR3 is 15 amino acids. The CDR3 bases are TGCAGTGCTAGAGGTCGGGGGGGTACGTCCTACGAGCAGTACTTC. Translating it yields CSARGRGGTSYEQYF.

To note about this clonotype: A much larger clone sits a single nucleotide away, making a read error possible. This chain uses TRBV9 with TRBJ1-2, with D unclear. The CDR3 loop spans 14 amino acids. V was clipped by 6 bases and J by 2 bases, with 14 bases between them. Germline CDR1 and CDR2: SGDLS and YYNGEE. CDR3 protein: CASNPDDGNYGYTF. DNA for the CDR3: TGTGCCAGCAACCCGGATGATGGGAACTATGGCTACACCTTC.

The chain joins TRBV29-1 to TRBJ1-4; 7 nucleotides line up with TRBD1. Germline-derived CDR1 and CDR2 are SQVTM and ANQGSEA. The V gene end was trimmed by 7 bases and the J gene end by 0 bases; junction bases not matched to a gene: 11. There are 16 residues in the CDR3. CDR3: CSADRGQSTTNEKLFF. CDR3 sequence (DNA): TGCAGCGCTGATAGGGGACAGTCTACAACTAATGAAAAACTGTTTTTT. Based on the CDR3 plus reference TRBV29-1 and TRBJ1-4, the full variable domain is SAVISQKPSRDICQRGTSLTIQCQVDSQVTMMFWYRQQPGQSLTLIATANQGSEATYESGFVIDKFPISRPNLTFSTLTVSNMSPEDSSIYLCSADRGQSTTNEKLFFGSGTQLSVL.

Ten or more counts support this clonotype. The CDR3 region is CASIQTAGSSYEQYF. Written as DNA, the CDR3 is TGTGCCAGCATCCAAACGGCAGGGTCATCCTACGAGCAGTACTTC. The chain joins TRBV7-9 to TRBJ2-7, with TRBD1 as a possible D gene (5 bases). V lost 7 bases and J 1 base, leaving 17 bases between the germline ends. This CDR3 spans 15 amino acids. Germline V gene lookup returns CDR1 SEHNR and CDR2 FQNEAQ (reference sequence).

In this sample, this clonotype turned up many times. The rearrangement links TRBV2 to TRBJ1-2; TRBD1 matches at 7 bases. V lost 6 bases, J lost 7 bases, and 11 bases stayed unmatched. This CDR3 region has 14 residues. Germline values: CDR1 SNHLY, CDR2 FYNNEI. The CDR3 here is CASSLRTGSGGYTF. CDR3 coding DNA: TGTGCCAGCAGCCTCAGGACAGGATCGGGTGGCTACACCTTC.

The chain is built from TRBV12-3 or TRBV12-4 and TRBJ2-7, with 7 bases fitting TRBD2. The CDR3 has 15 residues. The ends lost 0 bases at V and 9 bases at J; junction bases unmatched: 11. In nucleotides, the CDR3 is TGTGCCAGCAGTTTAGCTCGTGGCGGGAGCAGCGGGCAGTACTTC. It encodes CASSLARGGSSGQYF.

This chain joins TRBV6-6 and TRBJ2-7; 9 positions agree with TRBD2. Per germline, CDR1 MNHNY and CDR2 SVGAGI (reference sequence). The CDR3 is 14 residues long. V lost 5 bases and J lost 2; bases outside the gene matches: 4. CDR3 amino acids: CASSNSGGTYEQYF. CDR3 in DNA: TGTGCCAGCAGTAATAGCGGGGGCACCTACGAGCAGTACTTC.

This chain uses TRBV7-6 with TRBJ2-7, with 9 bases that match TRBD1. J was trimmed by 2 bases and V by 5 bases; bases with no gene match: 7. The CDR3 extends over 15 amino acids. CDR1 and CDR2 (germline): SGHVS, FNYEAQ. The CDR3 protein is CASSPGTGYTYEQYF. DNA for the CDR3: TGTGCCAGCAGCCCCGGGACAGGGTACACCTACGAGCAGTACTTC.

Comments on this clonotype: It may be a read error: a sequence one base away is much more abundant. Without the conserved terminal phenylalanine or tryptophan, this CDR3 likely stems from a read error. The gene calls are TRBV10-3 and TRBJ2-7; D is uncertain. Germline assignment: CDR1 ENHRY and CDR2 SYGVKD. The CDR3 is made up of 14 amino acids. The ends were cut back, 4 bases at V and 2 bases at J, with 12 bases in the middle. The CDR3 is CAISGHQTAYEQYL. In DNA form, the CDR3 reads TGTGCCATCAGTGGACACCAAACCGCCTACGAGCAGTACCTC.

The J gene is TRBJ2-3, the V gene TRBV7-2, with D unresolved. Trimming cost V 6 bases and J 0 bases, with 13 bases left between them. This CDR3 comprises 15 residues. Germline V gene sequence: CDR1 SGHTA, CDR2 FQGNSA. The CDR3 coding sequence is TGTGCCAGCAGTGAAGCGTTAGGTAGCACAGATACGCAGTATTTT. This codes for CASSEALGSTDTQYF. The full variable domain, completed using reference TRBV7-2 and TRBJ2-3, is GAGVSQSPSNKVTEKGKDVELRCDPISGHTALYWYRQSLGQGLEFLIYFQGNSAPDKSGLPSDRFSAERTGGSVSTLTIQRTQQEDSAVYLCASSEALGSTDTQYFGPGTRLTVL.

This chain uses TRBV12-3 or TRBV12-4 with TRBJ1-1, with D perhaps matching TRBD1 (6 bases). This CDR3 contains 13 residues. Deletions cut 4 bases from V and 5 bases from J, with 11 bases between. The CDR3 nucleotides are TGTGCCAGCAGTTGGGACACCAGGACTGAAGCTTTCTTT. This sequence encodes CASSWDTRTEAFF.

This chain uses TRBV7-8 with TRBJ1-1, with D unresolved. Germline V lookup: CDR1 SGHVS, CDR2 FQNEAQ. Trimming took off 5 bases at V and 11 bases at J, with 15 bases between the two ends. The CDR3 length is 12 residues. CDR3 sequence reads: CASSVLAKRAFF. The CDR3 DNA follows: TGTGCCAGCAGCGTCCTGGCAAAGCGGGCTTTCTTT. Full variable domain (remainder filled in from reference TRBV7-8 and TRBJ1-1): GAGVSQSPRYKVAKRGQDVALRCDPISGHVSLFWYQQALGQGPEFLTYFQNEAQLDKSGLPSDRFFAERPEGSVSTLKIQRTQQEDSAVYLCASSVLAKRAFFGQGTRLTVV.

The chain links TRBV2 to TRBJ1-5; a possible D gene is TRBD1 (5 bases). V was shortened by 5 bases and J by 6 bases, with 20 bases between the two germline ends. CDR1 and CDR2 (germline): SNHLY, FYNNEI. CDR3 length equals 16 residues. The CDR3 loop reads CASSLVGGIGGQPQHF. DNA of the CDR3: TGTGCCAGCAGTTTGGTGGGGGGTATCGGAGGTCAGCCCCAGCATTTT.

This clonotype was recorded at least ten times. The CDR3 region has the DNA TGTGCCACCAGTGATGGGCCCGGGAATCAGCCCCAGCATTTT. Encoded protein: CATSDGPGNQPQHF. The genes are TRBV24-1 and TRBJ1-5, with no clear D. Germline values: CDR1 KGHDR, CDR2 SFDVKD. V gave up 3 bases and J gave up 4 bases, with 9 bases separating them. The CDR3 runs 14 residues.

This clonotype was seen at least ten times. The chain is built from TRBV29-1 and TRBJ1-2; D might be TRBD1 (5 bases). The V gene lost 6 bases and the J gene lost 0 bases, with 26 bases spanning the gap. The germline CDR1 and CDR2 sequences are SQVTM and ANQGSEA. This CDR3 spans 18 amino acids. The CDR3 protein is CSVGKLGDSSRPNYGYTF. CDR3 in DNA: TGCAGCGTCGGGAAGCTGGGGGATAGTTCCCGCCCTAACTATGGCTACACCTTC.

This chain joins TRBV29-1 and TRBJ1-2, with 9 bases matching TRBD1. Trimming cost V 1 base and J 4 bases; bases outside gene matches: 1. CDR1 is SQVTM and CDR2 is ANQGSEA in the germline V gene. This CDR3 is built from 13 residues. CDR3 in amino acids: CSVEGDRAYGYTF. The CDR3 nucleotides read TGCAGCGTTGAAGGGGACAGGGCCTATGGCTACACCTTC.

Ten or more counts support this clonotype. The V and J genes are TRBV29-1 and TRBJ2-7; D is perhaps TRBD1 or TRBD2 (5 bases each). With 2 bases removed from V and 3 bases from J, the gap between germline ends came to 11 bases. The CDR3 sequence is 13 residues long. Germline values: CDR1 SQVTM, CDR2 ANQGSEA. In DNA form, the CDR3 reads TGCAGCGTTGAACTCGGGACGAACTACGAGCAGTACTTC. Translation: CSVELGTNYEQYF.

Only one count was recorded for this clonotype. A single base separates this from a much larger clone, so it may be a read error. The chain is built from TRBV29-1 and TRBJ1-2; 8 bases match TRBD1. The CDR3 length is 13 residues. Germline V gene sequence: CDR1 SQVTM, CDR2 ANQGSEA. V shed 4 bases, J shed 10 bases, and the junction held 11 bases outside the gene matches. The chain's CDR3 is CSVVPQGAMPYTF. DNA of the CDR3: TGCAGCGTTGTACCGCAGGGGGCGATGCCCTACACCTTC.

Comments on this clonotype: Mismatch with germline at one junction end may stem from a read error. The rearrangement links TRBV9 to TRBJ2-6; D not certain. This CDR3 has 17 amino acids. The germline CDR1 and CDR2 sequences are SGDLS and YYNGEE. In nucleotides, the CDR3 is TGTGCCGGCAGCGTAGACACAGCCCACTCTGGGGCCAACGTCCTGACTTTC. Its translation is CAGSVDTAHSGANVLTF.

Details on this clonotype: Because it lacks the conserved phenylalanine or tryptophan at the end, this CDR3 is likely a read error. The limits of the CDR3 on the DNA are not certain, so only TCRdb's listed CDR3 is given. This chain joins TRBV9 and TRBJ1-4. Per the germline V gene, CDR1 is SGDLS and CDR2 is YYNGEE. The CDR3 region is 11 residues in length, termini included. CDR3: CASSLAHGTAD.

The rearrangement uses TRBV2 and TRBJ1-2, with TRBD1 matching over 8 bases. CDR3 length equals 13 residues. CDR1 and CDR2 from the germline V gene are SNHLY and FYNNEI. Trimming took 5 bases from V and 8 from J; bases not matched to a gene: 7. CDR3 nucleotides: TGTGCCAGCAGTTACGGACAGGGCGGAGGCTACACCTTC. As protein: CASSYGQGGGYTF.

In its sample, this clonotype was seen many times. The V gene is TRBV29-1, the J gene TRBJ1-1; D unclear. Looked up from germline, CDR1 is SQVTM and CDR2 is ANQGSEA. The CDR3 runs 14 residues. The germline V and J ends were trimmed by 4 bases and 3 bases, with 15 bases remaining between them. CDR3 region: CSVALRPMDTEAFF. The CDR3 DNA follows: TGCAGCGTTGCCCTTCGACCAATGGACACTGAAGCTTTCTTT.

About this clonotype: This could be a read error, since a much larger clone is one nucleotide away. CDR3 protein: CSAITERAEAFF. CDR3 nucleotides: TGCAGCGCAATAACAGAGAGGGCTGAAGCTTTCTTT. The rearrangement uses TRBV29-1 and TRBJ1-1; no clear D. Looked up from germline, CDR1 is SQVTM and CDR2 is ANQGSEA. V lost 7 bases and J lost 6, with 15 bases in between. The CDR3 contains 12 residues.

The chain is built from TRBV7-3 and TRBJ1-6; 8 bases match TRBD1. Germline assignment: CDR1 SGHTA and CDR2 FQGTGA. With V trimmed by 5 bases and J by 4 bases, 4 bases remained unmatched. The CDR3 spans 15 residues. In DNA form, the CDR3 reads TGTGCCAGCAGCCCACGGACAGGGTATAATTCACCCCTCCACTTT. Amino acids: CASSPRTGYNSPLHF.

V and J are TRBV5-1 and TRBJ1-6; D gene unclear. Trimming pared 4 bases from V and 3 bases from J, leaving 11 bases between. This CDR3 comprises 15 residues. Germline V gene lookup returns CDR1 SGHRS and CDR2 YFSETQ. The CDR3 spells CASSARTDYNSPLHF. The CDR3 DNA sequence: TGCGCCAGCAGCGCTCGGACGGACTATAATTCACCCCTCCACTTT. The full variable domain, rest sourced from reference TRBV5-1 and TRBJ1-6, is KAGVTQTPRYLIKTRGQQVTLSCSPISGHRSVSWYQQTPGQGLQFLFEYFSETQRNKGNFPGRFSGRQFSNSRSEMNVSTLELGDSALYLCASSARTDYNSPLHFGNGTRLTVT.

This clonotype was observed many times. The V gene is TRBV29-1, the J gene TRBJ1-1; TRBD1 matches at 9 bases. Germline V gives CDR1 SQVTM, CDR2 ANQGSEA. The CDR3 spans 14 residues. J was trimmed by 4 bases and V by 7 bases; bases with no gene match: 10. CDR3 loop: CSAHLTGGVTEAFF. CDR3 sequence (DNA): TGCAGCGCCCACCTTACAGGGGGCGTCACTGAAGCTTTCTTT. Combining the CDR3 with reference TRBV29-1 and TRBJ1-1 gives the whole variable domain SAVISQKPSRDICQRGTSLTIQCQVDSQVTMMFWYRQQPGQSLTLIATANQGSEATYESGFVIDKFPISRPNLTFSTLTVSNMSPEDSSIYLCSAHLTGGVTEAFFGQGTRLTVV.

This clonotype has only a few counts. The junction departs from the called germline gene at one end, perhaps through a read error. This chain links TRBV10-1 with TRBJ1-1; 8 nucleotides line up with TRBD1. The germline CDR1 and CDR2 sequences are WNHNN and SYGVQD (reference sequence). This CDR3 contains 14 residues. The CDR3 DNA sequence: TGTGCCAGCAGGGCAGGGGGCGCGGTCACTGAAGCTTTCTTT. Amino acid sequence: CASRAGGAVTEAFF.

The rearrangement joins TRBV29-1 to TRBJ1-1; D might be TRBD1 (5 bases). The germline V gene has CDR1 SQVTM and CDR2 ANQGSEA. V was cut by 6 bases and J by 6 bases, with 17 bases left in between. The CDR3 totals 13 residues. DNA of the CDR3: TGCAGCGTAGGAGACAGTCGTAACTCTGAAGCTTTCTTT. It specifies CSVGDSRNSEAFF.

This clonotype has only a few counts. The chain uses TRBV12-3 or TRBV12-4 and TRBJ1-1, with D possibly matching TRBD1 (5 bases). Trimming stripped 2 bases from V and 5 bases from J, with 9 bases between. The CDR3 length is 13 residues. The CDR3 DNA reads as TGTGCCAGCAGTTTAATGCAGGGAACTGAAGCTTTCTTT. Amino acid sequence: CASSLMQGTEAFF.